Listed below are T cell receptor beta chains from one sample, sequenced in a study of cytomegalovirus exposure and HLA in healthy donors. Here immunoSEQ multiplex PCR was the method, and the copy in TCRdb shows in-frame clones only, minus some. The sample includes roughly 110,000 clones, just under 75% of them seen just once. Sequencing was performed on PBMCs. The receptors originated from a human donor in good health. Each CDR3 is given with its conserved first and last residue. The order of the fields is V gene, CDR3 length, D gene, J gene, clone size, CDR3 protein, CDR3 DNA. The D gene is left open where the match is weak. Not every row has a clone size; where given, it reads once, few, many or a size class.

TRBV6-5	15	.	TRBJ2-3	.	CASSHRRYSTDTQYF	TGTGCCAGCAGCCACAGACGGTATTCTACAGATACGCAGTATTTT
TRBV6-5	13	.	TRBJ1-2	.	CASSQTIAYGYTF	TGTGCCAGCAGCCAGACGATAGCCTACGGCTACACCTTC
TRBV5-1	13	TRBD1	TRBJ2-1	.	CASSWDSYNEQFF	TGCGCCAGCAGCTGGGACAGTTACAATGAGCAGTTCTTC
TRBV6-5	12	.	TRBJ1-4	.	CASGVFGEKLFF	TGTGCCAGCGGTGTCTTTGGCGAAAAACTGTTTTTT
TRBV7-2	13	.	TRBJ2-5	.	CASSLPGWETQYF	TGTGCCAGCAGCTTACCAGGCTGGGAGACCCAGTACTTC
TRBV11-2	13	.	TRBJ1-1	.	CASSYGTREGAFF	TGTGCCAGCAGCTACGGGACACGGGAAGGAGCTTTCTTT
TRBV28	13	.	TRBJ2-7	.	CASKDSSSYEQYF	TGTGCCAGCAAAGACAGTTCCTCCTACGAGCAGTACTTC
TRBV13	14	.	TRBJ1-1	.	CASSPVGADTEAFF	TGTGCCAGCAGCCCGGTGGGGGCAGACACTGAAGCTTTCTTT
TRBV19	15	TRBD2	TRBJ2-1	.	CASTGTSGVNNEQFF	TGTGCCAGTACCGGGACTAGCGGGGTGAACAATGAGCAGTTCTTC
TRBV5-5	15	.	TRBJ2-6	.	CASSRDFSGANVLTF	TGTGCCAGCAGCCGGGACTTCTCTGGGGCCAACGTCCTGACTTTC
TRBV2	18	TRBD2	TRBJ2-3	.	CASSEEPSGRADTDTQYF	TGTGCCAGCAGTGAAGAACCTAGCGGGAGAGCTGACACAGATACGCAGTATTTT
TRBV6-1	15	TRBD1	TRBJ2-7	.	CASRRADRGPYEQYF	TGTGCCAGCCGTCGAGCGGACAGGGGCCCCTACGAGCAGTACTTC
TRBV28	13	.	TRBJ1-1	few	CASRQTGTLEAFF	TGTGCCAGCAGACAGACCGGGACTCTTGAAGCTTTCTTT
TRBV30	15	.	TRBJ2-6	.	CAWARQSTGANVLTF	TGTGCCTGGGCACGACAGTCTACTGGGGCCAACGTCCTGACTTTC
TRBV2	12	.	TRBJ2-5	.	CASTLGPETQYF	TGTGCCAGCACCCTGGGGCCGGAGACCCAGTACTTC
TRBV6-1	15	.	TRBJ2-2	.	CAGGQGGFGTGELFF	TGTGCCGGAGGACAGGGAGGGTTCGGCACCGGGGAGCTGTTTTTT
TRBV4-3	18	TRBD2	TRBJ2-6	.	CASSQGGSGSLMANVLTF	TGCGCCAGCAGCCAGGGTGGTAGCGGGTCGTTAATGGCCAACGTCCTGACTTTC
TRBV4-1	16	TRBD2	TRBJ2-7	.	CASSPMASGISYEQYF	TGCGCCAGCAGCCCGATGGCTAGCGGCATCTCCTACGAGCAGTACTTC
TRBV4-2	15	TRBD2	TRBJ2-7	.	CASSQGGGGMYEQYF	TGTGCCAGCAGCCAAGGTGGGGGGGGAATGTACGAGCAGTACTTC
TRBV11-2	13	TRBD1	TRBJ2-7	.	CASSRDSSYEQYF	TGTGCCAGCTCCCGGGACAGCTCCTACGAGCAGTACTTC
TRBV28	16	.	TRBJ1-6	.	CASSLFPGMGSSPLHF	TGTGCCAGCAGTTTATTTCCGGGGATGGGCAGTTCACCCCTCCACTTT
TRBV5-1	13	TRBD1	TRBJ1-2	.	CASRWTGENGYTF	TGCGCCAGCAGATGGACAGGGGAAAACGGCTACACCTTC
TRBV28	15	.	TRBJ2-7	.	CASSPRGARSYEQYF	TGTGCCAGCAGTCCCCGAGGAGCGCGTTCCTACGAGCAGTACTTC
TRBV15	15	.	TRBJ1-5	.	CATSRVLRDNQPQHF	TGTGCCACCAGCAGAGTTTTACGGGACAATCAGCCCCAGCATTTT
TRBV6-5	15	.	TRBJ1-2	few	CASSGRRGGDYGYTF	TGTGCCAGCAGTGGCCGGAGGGGGGGAGACTATGGCTACACCTTC
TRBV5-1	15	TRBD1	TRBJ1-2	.	CASSKEGQSAYGYTF	TGCGCCAGCAGCAAAGAGGGACAGTCCGCCTATGGCTACACCTTC
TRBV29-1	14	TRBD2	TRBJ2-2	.	CSVLTSGATGELFF	TGCAGCGTTCTGACTAGCGGGGCCACCGGGGAGCTGTTTTTT
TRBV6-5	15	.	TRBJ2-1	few	CASSSRDSLINEQFF	TGTGCCAGCAGTTCTAGGGACTCCCTTATCAATGAGCAGTTCTTC
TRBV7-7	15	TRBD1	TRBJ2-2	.	CASSLGDRDTGELFF	TGTGCTAGCAGCTTAGGGGACAGGGACACCGGGGAGCTGTTTTTT
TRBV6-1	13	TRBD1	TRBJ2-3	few	CASRDRDPDTQYF	TGTGCCAGCAGAGACAGGGACCCAGATACGCAGTATTTT
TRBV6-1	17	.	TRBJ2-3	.	CASSEARAGALGDTQYF	TGTGCCAGCAGTGAAGCGAGGGCAGGGGCCCTGGGAGATACGCAGTATTTT
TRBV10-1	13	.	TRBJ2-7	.	CASSEMTREEQYF	TGCGCCAGCAGTGAGATGACGAGGGAAGAGCAGTACTTC
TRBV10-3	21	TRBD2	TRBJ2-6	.	CAISESSVASGGASGANVLTF	TGTGCCATCAGTGAGTCGAGTGTAGCTAGCGGGGGGGCCTCAGGGGCCAACGTCCTGACTTTC
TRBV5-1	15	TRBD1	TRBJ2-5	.	CASSLPTGERETQYF	TGCGCCAGCAGCTTGCCGACAGGGGAGCGGGAGACCCAGTACTTC
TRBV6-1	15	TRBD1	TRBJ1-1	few	CASSALTGTGTEAFF	TGTGCCAGCAGTGCCTTGACAGGGACAGGTACTGAAGCTTTCTTT
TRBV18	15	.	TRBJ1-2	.	CASSDSRASNYGYTF	TGTGCCAGCTCCGATTCCAGGGCATCGAACTATGGCTACACCTTC
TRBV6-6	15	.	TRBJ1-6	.	CASSPGQRNNSPLHF	TGTGCCAGCAGTCCCGGACAGAGGAATAATTCACCCCTCCACTTT
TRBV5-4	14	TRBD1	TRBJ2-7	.	CASSPRQGTYEQYF	TGTGCCAGCAGCCCCAGACAGGGGACCTACGAGCAGTACTTC
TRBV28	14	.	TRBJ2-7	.	CASSTPGGGYEQYF	TGTGCCAGCAGTACCCCTGGGGGCGGGTACGAGCAGTACTTC
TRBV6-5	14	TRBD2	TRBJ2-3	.	CASKLAGELDTQYF	TGTGCCAGCAAACTAGCGGGAGAATTAGATACGCAGTATTTT
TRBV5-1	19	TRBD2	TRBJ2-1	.	CASSLRLAGGRSSYNEQFF	TGCGCCAGCAGCTTACGACTAGCGGGGGGGAGGAGCTCCTACAATGAGCAGTTCTTC
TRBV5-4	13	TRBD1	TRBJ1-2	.	CASHPGQGHGYTF	TGTGCCAGCCACCCGGGACAGGGCCATGGCTACACCTTC
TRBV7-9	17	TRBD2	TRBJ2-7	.	CASSLPIGTSGGYEQYF	TGTGCCAGCAGCTTACCGATAGGGACTAGCGGGGGGTACGAGCAGTACTTC
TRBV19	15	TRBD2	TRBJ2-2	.	CASSREGGVAGELFF	TGTGCCAGTAGTCGGGAGGGGGGGGTGGCCGGGGAGCTGTTTTTT
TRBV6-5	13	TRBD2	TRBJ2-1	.	CASSYLQRGGQFF	TGTGCCAGCAGTTACCTCCAACGGGGGGGGCAGTTCTTC
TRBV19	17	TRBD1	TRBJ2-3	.	CASSTGQGFLATDTQYF	TGTGCCAGTAGTACGGGACAGGGGTTCTTGGCTACAGATACGCAGTATTTT
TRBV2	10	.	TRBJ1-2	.	CASSEPRTTF	TGTGCCAGCAGCGAGCCTAGAACTACCTTC
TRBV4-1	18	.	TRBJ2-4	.	CASSQEDSWVWTKNIQYF	TGCGCCAGCAGCCAAGAGGACAGTTGGGTTTGGACCAAAAACATTCAGTACTTC
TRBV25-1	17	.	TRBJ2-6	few	CASSTSQDYSGANVLTF	TGTGCCAGCAGTACCTCACAGGATTACTCTGGGGCCAACGTCCTGACTTTC
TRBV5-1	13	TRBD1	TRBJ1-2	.	CASSPGTGGGYTF	TGCGCCAGCAGCCCCGGGACAGGGGGCGGCTACACCTTC
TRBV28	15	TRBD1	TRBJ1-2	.	CATSPPWTGEYGYTF	TGTGCCACCTCCCCCCCCTGGACAGGGGAGTATGGCTACACCTTC
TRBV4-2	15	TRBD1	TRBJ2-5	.	CASSQDGQGQETQYF	TGTGCCAGCAGCCAAGATGGACAGGGCCAAGAGACCCAGTACTTC
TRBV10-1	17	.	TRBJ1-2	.	CASSLVRDIRWFYGYTF	TGCGCCAGCAGCCTGGTCCGGGACATTCGTTGGTTCTATGGCTACACCTTC
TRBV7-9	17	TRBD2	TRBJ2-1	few	CAGRASGSQEGYNEQFF	TGTGCGGGGCGGGCTAGCGGGAGTCAGGAGGGCTACAATGAGCAGTTCTTC
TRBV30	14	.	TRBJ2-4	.	CAWSVGTGTNIQYF	TGTGCCTGGAGTGTCGGCACAGGGACAAACATTCAGTACTTC